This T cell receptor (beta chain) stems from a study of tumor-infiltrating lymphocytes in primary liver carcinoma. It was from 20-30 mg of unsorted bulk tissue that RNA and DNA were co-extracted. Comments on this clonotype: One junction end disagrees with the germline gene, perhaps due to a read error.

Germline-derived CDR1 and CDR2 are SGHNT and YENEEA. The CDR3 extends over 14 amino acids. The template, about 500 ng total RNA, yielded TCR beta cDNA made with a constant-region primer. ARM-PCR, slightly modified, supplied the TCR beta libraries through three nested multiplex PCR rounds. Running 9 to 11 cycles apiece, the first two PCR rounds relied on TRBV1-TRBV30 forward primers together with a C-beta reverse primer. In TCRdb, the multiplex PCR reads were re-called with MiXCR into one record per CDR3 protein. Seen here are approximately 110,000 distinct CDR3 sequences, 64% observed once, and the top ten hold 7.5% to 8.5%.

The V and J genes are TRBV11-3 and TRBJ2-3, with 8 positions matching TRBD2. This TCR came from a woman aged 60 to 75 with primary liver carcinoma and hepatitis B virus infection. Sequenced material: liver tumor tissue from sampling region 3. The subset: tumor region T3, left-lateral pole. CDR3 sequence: CVSSLRTSTDTQYF. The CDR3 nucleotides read TGTGTCAGCAGCCTCAGGACTAGCACAGATACGCAATATTTT. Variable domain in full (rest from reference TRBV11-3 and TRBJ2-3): EAGVVQSPRYKIIEKKQPVAFWCNPISGHNTLYWYLQNLGQGPELLIRYENEEAVDDSQLPKDRFSAERLKGVDSTLKIQPAELGDSAVYLCVSSLRTSTDTQYFGPGTRLTVL.